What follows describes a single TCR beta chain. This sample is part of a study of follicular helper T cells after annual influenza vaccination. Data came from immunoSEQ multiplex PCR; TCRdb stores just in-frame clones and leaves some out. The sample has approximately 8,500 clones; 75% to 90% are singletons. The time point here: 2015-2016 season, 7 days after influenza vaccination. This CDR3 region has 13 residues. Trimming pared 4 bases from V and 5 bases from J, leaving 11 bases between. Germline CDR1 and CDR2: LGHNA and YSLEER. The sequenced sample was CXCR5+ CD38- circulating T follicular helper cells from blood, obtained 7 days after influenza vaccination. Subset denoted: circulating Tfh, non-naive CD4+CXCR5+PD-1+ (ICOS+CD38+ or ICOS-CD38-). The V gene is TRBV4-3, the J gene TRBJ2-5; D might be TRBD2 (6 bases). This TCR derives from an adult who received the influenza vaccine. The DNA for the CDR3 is TGCGCCAGCAGCCGCGGAGGGGTCGAGACCCAGTACTTC. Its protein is CASSRGGVETQYF.